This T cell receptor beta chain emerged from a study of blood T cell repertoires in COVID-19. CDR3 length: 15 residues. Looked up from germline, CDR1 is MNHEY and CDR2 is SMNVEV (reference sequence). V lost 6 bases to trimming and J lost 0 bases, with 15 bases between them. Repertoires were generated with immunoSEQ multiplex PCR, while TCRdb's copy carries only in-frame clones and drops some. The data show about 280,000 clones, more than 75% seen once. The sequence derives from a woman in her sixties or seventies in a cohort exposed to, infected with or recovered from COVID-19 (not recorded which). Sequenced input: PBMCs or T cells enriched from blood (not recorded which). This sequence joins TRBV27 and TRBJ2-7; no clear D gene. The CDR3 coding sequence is TGTGCCAGCAGCCTGGTGGGCAGGCACTCCTACGAGCAGTACTTC. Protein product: CASSLVGRHSYEQYF.